This entry describes one TCR beta chain. Its antigen remains unidentified. Original data processing: Filtering differed since immunoSEQ provided only junctions, with no quality scores. Profiling relied on immunoSEQ multiplex PCR, and the TCRdb table lists in-frame clones only, not all of them. V and J calls and clone size follow that table, whereas D and trimming were derived from the DNA. The table includes about 710,000 clones, about 80% detected once. The sample belongs to a study of shared clonotypes between healthy human individuals. In the study overall: Serving as donors were a couple of women and a few men, whose ages spanned 18 to 49. Study observations and caveats: Relative to their counterparts shared across all four donors, non-shared clonotypes exhibited diminished generation probabilities.

Naive CD4+ cells were CD45RA-selected; the remaining cells were memory. The CDR3 is 12 amino acids. V shed 7 bases and J 9 bases; nucleotides not matched to a gene: 8. CDR1 GTSNPN and CDR2 SVGIG come from the germline V gene (reference sequence). The clonotype comes from a woman in her twenties or thirties in good health. Material: memory CD4+ T cells sorted from blood. Subset specified: CD45RA-negative fraction. The chain links TRBV30 to TRBJ2-3, with 9 bases aligning to TRBD2. The CDR3 region has the DNA TGTGCCTCGAAGCTAAGCGGGAGGACGCAGTATTTT. It encodes CASKLSGRTQYF. Complete variable domain (other parts from reference TRBV30 and TRBJ2-3): SQTIHQWPATLVQPVGSPLSLECTVEGTSNPNLYWYRQAAGRGLQLLFYSVGIGQISSEVPQNLSASRPQDRQFILSSKKLLLSDSGFYLCASKLSGRTQYFGPGTRLTVL.